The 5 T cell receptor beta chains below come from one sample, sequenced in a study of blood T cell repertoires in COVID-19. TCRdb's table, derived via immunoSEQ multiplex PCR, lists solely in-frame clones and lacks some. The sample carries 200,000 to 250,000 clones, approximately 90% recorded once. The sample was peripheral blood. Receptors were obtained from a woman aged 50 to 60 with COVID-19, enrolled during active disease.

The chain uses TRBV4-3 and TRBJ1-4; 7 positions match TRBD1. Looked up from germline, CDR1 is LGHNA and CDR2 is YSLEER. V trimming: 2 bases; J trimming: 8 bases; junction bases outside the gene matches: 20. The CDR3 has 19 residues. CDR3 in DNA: TGCGCCAGCAGCCAACCCCCTGCGGGCAGGGGGATTTTTACCGAAAAACTGTTTTTT. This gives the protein CASSQPPAGRGIFTEKLFF.

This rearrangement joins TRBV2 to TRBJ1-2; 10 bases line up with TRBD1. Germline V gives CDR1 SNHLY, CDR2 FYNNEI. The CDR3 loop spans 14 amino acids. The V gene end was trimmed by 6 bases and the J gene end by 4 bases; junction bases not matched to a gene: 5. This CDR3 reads CASRPRTGGYGYTF. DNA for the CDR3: TGTGCCAGCAGACCCAGGACAGGGGGCTATGGCTACACCTTC. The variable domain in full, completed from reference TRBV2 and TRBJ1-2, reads EPEVTQTPSHQVTQMGQEVILRCVPISNHLYFYWYRQILGQKVEFLVSFYNNEISEKSEIFDDQFSVERPDGSNFTLKIRSTKLEDSAMYFCASRPRTGGYGYTFGSGTRLTVV.

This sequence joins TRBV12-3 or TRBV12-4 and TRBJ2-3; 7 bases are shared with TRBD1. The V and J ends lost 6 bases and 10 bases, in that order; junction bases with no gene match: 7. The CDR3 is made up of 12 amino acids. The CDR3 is CASRPDQGAQYF. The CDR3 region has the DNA TGTGCCAGCAGACCAGACCAGGGGGCGCAGTATTTT.

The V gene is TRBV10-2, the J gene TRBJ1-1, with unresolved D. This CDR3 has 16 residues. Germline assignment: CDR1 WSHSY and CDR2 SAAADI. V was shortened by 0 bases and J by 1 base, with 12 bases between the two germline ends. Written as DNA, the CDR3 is TGCGCCAGCAGTGAGTCGACCCCCGGAGGGAACACTGAAGCTTTCTTT. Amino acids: CASSESTPGGNTEAFF.

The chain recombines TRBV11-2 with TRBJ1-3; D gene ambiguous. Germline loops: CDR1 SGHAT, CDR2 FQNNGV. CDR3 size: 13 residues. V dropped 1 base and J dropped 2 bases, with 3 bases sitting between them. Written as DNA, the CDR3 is TGTGCCAGCAGCTTAGCTACTGGAAACACCATATATTTT. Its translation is CASSLATGNTIYF.